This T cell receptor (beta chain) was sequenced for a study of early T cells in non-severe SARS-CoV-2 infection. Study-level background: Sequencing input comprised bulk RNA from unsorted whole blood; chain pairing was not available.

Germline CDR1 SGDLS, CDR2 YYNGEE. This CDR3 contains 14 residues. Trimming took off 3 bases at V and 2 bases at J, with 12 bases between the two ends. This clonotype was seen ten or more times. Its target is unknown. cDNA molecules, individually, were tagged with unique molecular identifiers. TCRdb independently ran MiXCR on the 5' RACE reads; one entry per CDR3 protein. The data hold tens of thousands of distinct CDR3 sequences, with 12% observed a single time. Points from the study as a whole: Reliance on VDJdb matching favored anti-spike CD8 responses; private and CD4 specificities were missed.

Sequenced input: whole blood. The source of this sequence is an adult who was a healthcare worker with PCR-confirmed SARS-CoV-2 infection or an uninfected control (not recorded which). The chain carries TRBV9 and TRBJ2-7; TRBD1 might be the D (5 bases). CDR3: CASSAQTAPYEQYF. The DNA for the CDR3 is TGTGCCAGCAGCGCCCAGACAGCACCCTACGAGCAGTACTTC.